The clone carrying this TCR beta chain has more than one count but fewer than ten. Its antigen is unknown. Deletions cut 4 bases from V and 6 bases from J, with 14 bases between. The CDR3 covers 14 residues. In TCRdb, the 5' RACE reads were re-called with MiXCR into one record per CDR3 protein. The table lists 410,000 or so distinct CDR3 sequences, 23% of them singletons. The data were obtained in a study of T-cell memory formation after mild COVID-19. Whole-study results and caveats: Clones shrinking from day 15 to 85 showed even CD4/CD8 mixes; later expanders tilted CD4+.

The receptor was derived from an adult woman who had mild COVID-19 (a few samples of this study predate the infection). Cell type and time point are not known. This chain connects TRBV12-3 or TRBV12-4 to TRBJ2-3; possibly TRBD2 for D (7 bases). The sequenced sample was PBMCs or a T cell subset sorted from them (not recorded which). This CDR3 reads CASSSSRGADTQYF. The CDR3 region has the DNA TGTGCCAGCAGTTCCAGTCGGGGGGCGGATACGCAGTATTTT.